This TCR beta chain was obtained from a study of blood T cell repertoires in COVID-19. About the study: Sample material is recorded as cDNA or gDNA derived from T cells, B-cell-depleted T cells, or PBMCs.

Assignment of participants to cohorts was predicated upon participant-reported clinical history. Each recovered donor of Cohort 3 presented with two negative PCRs, clearance, or symptom resolution. TCRdb's copy holds only in-frame clones and misses some; the assay was immunoSEQ multiplex PCR. Among hundreds of thousands of clones listed, 65% to 90% were seen once. The CDR3 runs to 15 residues. CDR1 is MNHNY, CDR2 SVGAGI, per germline (reference sequence). Trimming took off 2 bases at V and 0 bases at J, with 10 bases between the two ends. The chain uses TRBV6-6 and TRBJ1-1; perhaps TRBD1 as D (6 bases). Source material: PBMCs or T cells enriched from blood (not recorded which). This TCR derives from a young man who had recovered from COVID-19. The CDR3 bases are TGTGCCAGCAGTTACCCGCACAGGGTGAACACTGAAGCTTTCTTT. This codes for CASSYPHRVNTEAFF.